These 14 T cell receptor beta chains came from one sample sequenced in a study of blood T cell repertoires in COVID-19. Libraries were prepared by immunoSEQ multiplex PCR; TCRdb keeps only in-frame clonotypes and omits some of them. Among 300,000 or so clones listed, 86% were seen once. The sample consisted of peripheral blood. These receptor sequences come from a woman between 45 and 65 years old with acute or convalescent COVID-19.

The rearrangement joins TRBV29-1 to TRBJ2-2; 7 bases map to TRBD1. Trimming took 5 bases from V and 0 from J; bases not matched to a gene: 9. The CDR3 covers 16 residues. The V gene's germline CDR1 is SQVTM and CDR2 ANQGSEA. The CDR3 region has the DNA TGCAGCGTTAACAGCCGGGACAGCTCGAACACCGGGGAGCTGTTTTTT. Its translation is CSVNSRDSSNTGELFF.

V is TRBV7-2 and J is TRBJ1-4, with 7 bases that match TRBD1. The V gene end was trimmed by 4 bases and the J gene end by 2 bases; junction bases not matched to a gene: 4. The CDR3 extends over 15 amino acids. Per germline, CDR1 SGHTA and CDR2 FQGNSA. CDR3 sequence: CASSSGQETNEKLFF. The CDR3 DNA follows: TGTGCCAGCAGCTCCGGACAGGAGACTAATGAAAAACTGTTTTTT. The full variable domain, in which reference TRBV7-2 and TRBJ1-4 provide the parts outside the CDR3, is GAGVSQSPSNKVTEKGKDVELRCDPISGHTALYWYRQSLGQGLEFLIYFQGNSAPDKSGLPSDRFSAERTGGSVSTLTIQRTQQEDSAVYLCASSSGQETNEKLFFGSGTQLSVL.

The chain carries TRBV24-1 and TRBJ1-2; the D is unclear. V lost 0 bases to trimming and J lost 7 bases, with 11 bases between them. Germline CDR1 reads KGHDR; CDR2 reads SFDVKD. CDR3 size: 14 residues. The DNA of the CDR3 is TGTGCCACCAGTGATTTGATGGCAGGATCTGGCTACACCTTC. Amino acid sequence: CATSDLMAGSGYTF.

This clone was counted once. The CDR3 loop is CASSEVPFNEQFF. The CDR3 region has the DNA TGTGCCAGCAGTGAAGTTCCCTTCAATGAGCAGTTCTTC. The gene calls are TRBV6-1 and TRBJ2-1; the D is unclear. V was trimmed by 1 base and J by 6 bases, leaving 7 bases between them. The CDR3 has 13 amino acids. Germline V CDR1 and CDR2: MNHNS, SASEGT.

This clone has just one count. The chain is built from TRBV6-1 and TRBJ1-1; a possible D gene is TRBD1 (5 bases). Germline CDR1 reads MNHNS; CDR2 reads SASEGT. The CDR3 covers 15 residues. Trimming took 2 bases from V and 11 from J, leaving 21 bases between them. The CDR3 loop reads CASSEPWGEPGRAFF. The CDR3 DNA sequence: TGTGCCAGCAGTGAACCCTGGGGGGAGCCCGGTAGGGCTTTCTTT.

The J gene is TRBJ1-6, the V gene TRBV7-9; the D is unclear. The germline CDR1 and CDR2 sequences are SEHNR and FQNEAQ (reference sequence). The CDR3 loop spans 13 amino acids. Trimming left V 1 base short and J 9 bases short, with 7 bases between. CDR3 in DNA: TGTGCCAGCAGCTTAGATGAGGTTTCACCCCTCCACTTT. Translated: CASSLDEVSPLHF.

The rearrangement joins TRBV19 to TRBJ2-2; 15 nucleotides agree with TRBD2. CDR3 length: 16 residues. Germline CDR1 LNHDA, CDR2 SQIVND (reference sequence). Trimming took 7 bases from V and 1 from J; bases not matched to a gene: 1. The CDR3 coding sequence is TGTGCCAGTAAGGGACTAGCGGGAGGGAACACCGGGGAGCTGTTTTTT. Translation: CASKGLAGGNTGELFF.

This clone has a handful of counts. V gene TRBV24-1 combines with J gene TRBJ1-5; 8 bases fit TRBD1. The CDR3 extends over 19 amino acids. The V gene's germline CDR1 is KGHDR and CDR2 SFDVKD. The junction had 9 bases not matched to a gene; V was cut back by 0 bases and J by 0 bases. CDR3 region: CATSDLRRWGQDSNQPQHF. The DNA of the CDR3 is TGTGCCACCAGTGATTTGCGAAGATGGGGACAGGATAGCAATCAGCCCCAGCATTTT.

The chain uses TRBV6-5 and TRBJ1-1; TRBD1 matches 8 bases. Trimming cost V 6 bases and J 0 bases; bases outside gene matches: 3. The CDR3 has 14 residues. The germline V gene encodes CDR1 MNHEY and CDR2 SVGAGI. The CDR3 region is CASRETGVNTEAFF. The CDR3 DNA sequence: TGTGCCAGCAGGGAGACAGGGGTGAACACTGAAGCTTTCTTT.

The genes are TRBV5-8 and TRBJ1-1, with unresolved D. CDR3 length equals 14 residues. Trimming removed 2 bases at V and 1 base at J, with 9 bases between. The germline V gene encodes CDR1 SGHTS and CDR2 YDEGEE. The CDR3 here is CASSFLGGNTEAFF. In DNA form, the CDR3 reads TGTGCCAGCAGCTTTCTGGGAGGGAACACTGAAGCTTTCTTT.

This rearrangement joins TRBV10-3 to TRBJ2-7; TRBD2 matches 7 bases. CDR1 and CDR2 (germline): ENHRY, SYGVKD. This CDR3 comprises 15 residues. V shed 0 bases, J shed 0 bases, and the junction held 2 bases outside the gene matches. The CDR3 DNA reads as TGTGCCATCAGTGAGTCGGGAGGGCCCTCCTACGAGCAGTACTTC. Amino acids: CAISESGGPSYEQYF.

The chain employs TRBV4-1 and TRBJ1-4; possible D gene TRBD1, 6 bases. The CDR3 has 16 residues. V was pared by 0 bases and J by 5 bases, with 13 bases between. CDR1 is MGHRA and CDR2 is YSYEKL in the germline V gene. CDR3 bases: TGCGCCAGCAGCCAAGATAGTACAGGGCGAAATGAAAAACTGTTTTTT. Protein product: CASSQDSTGRNEKLFF.

This rearrangement joins TRBV6-5 to TRBJ2-3; perhaps TRBD1 as D (5 bases). The CDR3 consists of 13 residues. V was cut by 4 bases and J by 3 bases, with 8 bases left in between. Looked up from germline, CDR1 is MNHEY and CDR2 is SVGAGI. CDR3 sequence reads: CASSFPGTDTQYF. DNA for the CDR3: TGTGCCAGCAGTTTCCCAGGGACAGATACGCAGTATTTT.

The V gene is TRBV6-2 or TRBV6-3, the J gene TRBJ2-1; TRBD1 matches 9 bases. J lost 2 bases, V lost 5 bases, and 1 base had no gene match. CDR1 MNHEY and CDR2 SVGEGT come from the germline V gene. This CDR3 comprises 14 residues. The CDR3 sequence is CASSRDRAYNEQFF. The CDR3 DNA reads TGTGCCAGCAGTCGGGACAGGGCCTACAATGAGCAGTTCTTC.